What follows is one TCR beta chain and its context. What it binds is not known. CDR1 SEHNR and CDR2 FQNEAQ come from the germline V gene (reference sequence). Trimming cost V 4 bases and J 5 bases; bases outside gene matches: 5. CDR3 length: 14 residues. Sequencing used immunoSEQ multiplex PCR; TCRdb keeps in-frame clones, though not all of them. The sample shows 95,000 to 100,000 clones, 78% of them seen only once. These data originate in a study of cytotoxic CD8 clonotypes in ibrutinib-treated CLL. The wider study: Of the patients, about a dozen were relapsed/refractory, roughly 15 treatment-naive and 17 to 18 IGHV unmutated. Study-level findings and limits: Samples were collected at differing times from sustained-remission and progressing patients. Clonality rose at ibrutinib response and fell back toward baseline at progression. Higher circulating CD8+ T-cell counts strongly accompanied higher baseline clonality, above age-matched healthy donors.

The receptor was derived from a human donor with chronic lymphocytic leukemia. Sequenced here: PBMCs, sampled after 12 months of ibrutinib treatment. The V and J genes are TRBV7-9 and TRBJ1-1; 9 positions match TRBD1. CDR3 DNA: TGTGCCAGCAGCTGGGGACAGGGTAATACTGAAGCTTTCTTT. This gives the protein CASSWGQGNTEAFF.